This entry concerns a single T cell receptor (beta chain). The CDR3 has 15 amino acids. The V gene end was trimmed by 4 bases and the J gene end by 4 bases; junction bases not matched to a gene: 9. Germline assignment: CDR1 SGDLS and CDR2 YYNGEE. The data stem from a study of sequential checkpoint blockade in melanoma. Study overall: After both sequences, patients received maintenance nivolumab.

TCRdb keeps only in-frame clones here, not all; method: immunoSEQ multiplex PCR. The table lists approximately 11,000 clones, around three quarters of them singletons, with 50% in the top ten. Treatment noted: randomized to nivolumab then ipilimumab (arm A) or the reverse (arm B). The clonotype originates from a human donor with melanoma. The material was CD8+ T cells sorted from blood (inferred from file names), obtained from a patient given nivolumab and ipilimumab in sequence. The rearrangement joins TRBV9 to TRBJ1-1, with 8 bases lining up with TRBD1. The CDR3 sequence is CASSPWTGTGTEAFF. Written as DNA, the CDR3 is TGTGCCAGCAGCCCATGGACAGGGACAGGCACTGAAGCTTTCTTT.